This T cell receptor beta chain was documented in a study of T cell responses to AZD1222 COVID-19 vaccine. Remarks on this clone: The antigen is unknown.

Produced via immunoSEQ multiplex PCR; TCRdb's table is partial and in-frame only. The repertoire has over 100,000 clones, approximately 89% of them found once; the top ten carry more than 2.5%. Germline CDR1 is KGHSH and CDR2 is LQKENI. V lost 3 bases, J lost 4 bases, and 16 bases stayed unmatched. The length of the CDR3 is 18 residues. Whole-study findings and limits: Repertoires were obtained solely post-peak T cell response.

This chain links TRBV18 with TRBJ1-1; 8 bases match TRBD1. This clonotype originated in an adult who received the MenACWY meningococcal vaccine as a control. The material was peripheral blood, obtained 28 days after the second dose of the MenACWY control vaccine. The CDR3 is CASSPTGGFTALSTEAFF. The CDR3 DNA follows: TGTGCCAGCTCACCTACAGGGGGGTTCACAGCGCTATCCACTGAAGCTTTCTTT. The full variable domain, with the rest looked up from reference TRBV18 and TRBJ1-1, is NAGVMQNPRHLVRRRGQEARLRCSPMKGHSHVYWYRQLPEEGLKFMVYLQKENIIDESGMPKERFSAEFPKEGPSILRIQQVVRGDSAAYFCASSPTGGFTALSTEAFFGQGTRLTVV.